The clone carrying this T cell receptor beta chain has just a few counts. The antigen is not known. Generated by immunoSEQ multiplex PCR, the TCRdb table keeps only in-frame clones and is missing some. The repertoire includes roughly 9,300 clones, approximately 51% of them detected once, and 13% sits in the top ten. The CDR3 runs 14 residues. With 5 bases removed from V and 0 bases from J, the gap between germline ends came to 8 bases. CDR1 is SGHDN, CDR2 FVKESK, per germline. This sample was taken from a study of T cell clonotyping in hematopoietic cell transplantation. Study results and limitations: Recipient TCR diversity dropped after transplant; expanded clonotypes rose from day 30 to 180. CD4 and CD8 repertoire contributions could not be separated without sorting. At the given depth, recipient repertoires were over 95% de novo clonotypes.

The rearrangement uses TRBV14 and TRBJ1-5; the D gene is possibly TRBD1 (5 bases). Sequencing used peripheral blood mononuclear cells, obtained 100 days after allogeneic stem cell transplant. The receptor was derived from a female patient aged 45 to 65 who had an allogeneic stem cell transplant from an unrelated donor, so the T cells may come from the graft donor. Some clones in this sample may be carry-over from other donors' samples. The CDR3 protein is CASSTQDSNQPQHF. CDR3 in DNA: TGTGCCAGCAGCACACAGGATAGCAATCAGCCCCAGCATTTT.